This T cell receptor beta chain appears in the sequencing data of a study of T cell responses to AZD1222 COVID-19 vaccine. General study points: There were vaccine-associated CD4 TCRs across spike, dominant at 160-218 and 743-854. Nearly half of spike-specific TCRs reportedly target unmutated variant regions.

V lost 6 bases to trimming and J lost 11 bases; unmatched junction nucleotides: 10. The CDR3 loop spans 13 amino acids. Germline lookup yields CDR1 MDHEN and CDR2 SYDVKM. Profiling relied on immunoSEQ multiplex PCR, and the TCRdb table lists in-frame clones only, not all of them. The table includes about 79,000 clones, about 84% detected once. As regards this clone: Antigen: not known.

The sample here was peripheral blood, taken on day 0 of AZD1222 vaccination. This receptor was identified in an adult in good health. The chain couples TRBV28 to TRBJ1-5, with TRBD1 identical over 7 bases. CDR3 protein: CASRPDRVGSQHF. The CDR3 bases are TGTGCCAGCAGACCTGACAGGGTAGGGTCCCAGCATTTT. Based on the CDR3 plus reference TRBV28 and TRBJ1-5, the full variable domain is DVKVTQSSRYLVKRTGEKVFLECVQDMDHENMFWYRQDPGLGLRLIYFSYDVKMKEKGDIPEGYSVSREKKERFSLILESASTNQTSMYLCASRPDRVGSQHFGDGTRLSIL.